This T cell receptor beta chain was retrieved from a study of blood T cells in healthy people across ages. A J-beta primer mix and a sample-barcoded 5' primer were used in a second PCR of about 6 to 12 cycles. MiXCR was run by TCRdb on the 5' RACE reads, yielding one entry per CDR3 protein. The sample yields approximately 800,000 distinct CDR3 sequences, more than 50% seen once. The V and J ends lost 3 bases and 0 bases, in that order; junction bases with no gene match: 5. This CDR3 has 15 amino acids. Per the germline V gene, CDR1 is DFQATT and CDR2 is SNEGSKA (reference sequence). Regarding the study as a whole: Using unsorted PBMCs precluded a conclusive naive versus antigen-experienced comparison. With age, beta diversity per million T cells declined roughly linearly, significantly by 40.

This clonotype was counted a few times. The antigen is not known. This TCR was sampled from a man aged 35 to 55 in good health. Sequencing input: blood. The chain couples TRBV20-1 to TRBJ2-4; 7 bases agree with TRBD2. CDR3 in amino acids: CSASLGGGAKNIQYF. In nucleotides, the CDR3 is TGCAGTGCTAGTTTGGGCGGGGGAGCCAAAAACATTCAGTACTTC.